This T cell receptor beta chain was captured in a study of T cell responses to AZD1222 COVID-19 vaccine. General study findings and limits: Seropositive at baseline were only a handful of AZD1222 recipients. Variant regions that are unmutated are reportedly the target of nearly half of spike-specific TCRs.

Sequencing used immunoSEQ multiplex PCR; TCRdb keeps in-frame clones, though not all of them. The table records 110,000 to 150,000 clones, 88% of them present only once. This clone was counted a single time. Its antigen is not known. The sample contains more than one DNA sequence encoding this CDR3. CDR1 and CDR2 (germline): MNHNS, SASEGT. V gave up 2 bases and J gave up 4 bases; unmatched junction bases: 8. The CDR3 is made up of 16 amino acids. This chain links TRBV6-1 with TRBJ2-1; 7 bases align to TRBD2. Sample: peripheral blood, taken on day 0 of AZD1222 vaccination. The clonotype originates from an adult in good health. CDR3 nucleotide sequence: TGTGCCAGCAGTGAAAGAGCCGGCGGGAGTTACAATGAGCAGTTCTTC. Its translation is CASSERAGGSYNEQFF.